These 27 T cell receptor beta chains originate from one sample sequenced in a study of control samples from healthy donors and cancer patients. Assay: immunoSEQ multiplex PCR; the TCRdb copy retains only in-frame clones and omits some. The data contain roughly 370,000 clones, approximately 92% of them seen just once; the ten biggest clones take up just under 6.5%. Material: PBMCs. The receptors were sampled from a middle-aged man with head and neck cancer.

This clone has a handful of counts. The chain employs TRBV4-2 and TRBJ1-1, with 12 bases matching TRBD1. CDR3 length equals 18 residues. V shed 4 bases, J shed 0 bases, and the junction held 9 bases outside the gene matches. In germline, CDR1 is LGHNA, CDR2 YNFKEQ. CDR3 DNA sequence: TGTGCCAGCAGCCTTCGGGACAGGGGGCAAGGGATGAACACTGAAGCTTTCTTT. Translating it yields CASSLRDRGQGMNTEAFF.

Remarks on this clone: The germline gene is not matched at one end of the junction; a read error may be the cause. The V and J genes are TRBV27 and TRBJ2-7, with 10 bases fitting TRBD2. Germline V lookup: CDR1 MNHEY, CDR2 SMNVEV (reference sequence). The CDR3 has 13 amino acids. CDR3 sequence reads: CASSQGLATHPDF. In DNA, the CDR3 is TGTGCCAGCAGTCAGGGACTAGCGACACATCCCGACTTC.

The rearrangement uses TRBV5-6 and TRBJ1-2; D not certain. The V and J ends lost 0 bases and 4 bases respectively, with 7 bases between them. The germline V gene has CDR1 SGHDT and CDR2 YYEEEE. The CDR3 totals 13 residues. CDR3 in amino acids: CASSLGGAYGYTF. The CDR3 DNA follows: TGTGCCAGCAGCTTGGGTGGTGCCTATGGCTACACCTTC.

This rearrangement joins TRBV29-1 to TRBJ2-3; D not resolved. Germline assignment: CDR1 SQVTM and CDR2 ANQGSEA. Trimming took off 3 bases at V and 0 bases at J, with 7 bases between the two ends. The CDR3 has 13 residues. CDR3 loop: CSVDSASTDTQYF. For the CDR3, the DNA is TGCAGCGTTGACAGTGCTAGCACAGATACGCAGTATTTT.

The rearrangement uses TRBV7-9 and TRBJ1-3, with a possible D match to TRBD1 (6 bases). Per germline, CDR1 SEHNR and CDR2 FQNEAQ (reference sequence). The V gene lost 6 bases and the J gene lost 5 bases, with 14 bases spanning the gap. CDR3 length: 14 residues. CDR3: CASSNRDTRNTIYF. DNA for the CDR3: TGTGCCAGCAGTAACCGGGACACCAGAAACACCATATATTTT.

This clone has more than one count but fewer than ten. The chain links TRBV19 to TRBJ1-5, with D unresolved. The CDR3 totals 14 residues. Trimming took off 3 bases at V and 1 base at J, with 7 bases between the two ends. Germline V lookup: CDR1 LNHDA, CDR2 SQIVND (reference sequence). CDR3 nucleotides: TGTGCCAGTAGTATGGGTGCCAGCAATCAGCCCCAGCATTTT. This translates into CASSMGASNQPQHF.

The gene calls are TRBV27 and TRBJ2-3, with D perhaps TRBD2 (6 bases). V dropped 6 bases and J dropped 2 bases, with 12 bases sitting between them. Germline V gene lookup returns CDR1 MNHEY and CDR2 SMNVEV (reference sequence). The CDR3 is 14 amino acids. CDR3 region: CASSPGLSTDTQYF. The DNA of the CDR3 is TGTGCCAGCAGCCCGGGACTCTCCACAGATACGCAGTATTTT.

This chain uses TRBV7-2 with TRBJ2-2; a possible D gene is TRBD1 (5 bases). Trimming took off 4 bases at V and 6 bases at J, with 12 bases between the two ends. This CDR3 contains 14 residues. From germline, CDR1 is SGHTA and CDR2 FQGNSA. CDR3 region: CASSSDKYPGELFF. The DNA of the CDR3 is TGTGCCAGCAGCTCGGACAAGTATCCCGGGGAGCTGTTTTTT. Based on the CDR3 plus reference TRBV7-2 and TRBJ2-2, the full variable domain is GAGVSQSPSNKVTEKGKDVELRCDPISGHTALYWYRQSLGQGLEFLIYFQGNSAPDKSGLPSDRFSAERTGGSVSTLTIQRTQQEDSAVYLCASSSDKYPGELFFGEGSRLTVL.

This clone was seen once. This chain uses TRBV20-1 with TRBJ2-7, with TRBD1 identical over 10 bases. Germline assignment: CDR1 DFQATT and CDR2 SNEGSKA (reference sequence). This CDR3 contains 11 residues. V was clipped by 6 bases and J by 5 bases; unmatched bases: 1. CDR3 residues: CSAGQGDEQYF. The CDR3 coding sequence is TGCAGTGCCGGACAGGGGGACGAGCAGTACTTC.

The chain uses TRBV19 and TRBJ2-3, with 7 bases matching TRBD1. Germline CDR1 reads LNHDA; CDR2 reads SQIVND (reference sequence). CDR3 length equals 16 residues. V dropped 6 bases and J dropped 0; count of bases not matched to a gene: 9. The CDR3 is CASSNLDRASTDTQYF. The CDR3 DNA sequence: TGTGCCAGTAGCAACCTCGACAGGGCCAGCACAGATACGCAGTATTTT.

This chain connects TRBV27 to TRBJ1-6; the match to TRBD1 covers 10 bases. Germline V lookup: CDR1 MNHEY, CDR2 SMNVEV (reference sequence). Losses at the gene ends were 6 bases for V and 7 bases for J; bases not matched to a gene: 9. This CDR3 comprises 16 residues. DNA of the CDR3: TGTGCCAGCAGCCGAGGACAGGGGGGCTTAAATTCACCCCTCCACTTT. It encodes CASSRGQGGLNSPLHF.

This clone came up once. Other nucleotide sequences from this sample produce the same CDR3. The genes are TRBV6-4 and TRBJ1-5; unclear D gene. V was trimmed by 3 bases and J by 0 bases, leaving 3 bases between them. Germline CDR1 is MRHNA and CDR2 is SNTAGT. This CDR3 region has 13 residues. CDR3 amino acids: CASSEGSNQPQHF. CDR3 DNA sequence: TGTGCCAGCAGTGAAGGTAGCAATCAGCCCCAGCATTTT.

This clone showed up just once. J is TRBJ2-2 and V is TRBV19; D is perhaps TRBD1 (6 bases). The CDR3 runs 14 residues. CDR1 and CDR2 (germline): LNHDA, SQIVND (reference sequence). Trimming shortened V by 5 bases and J by 1 base, and 8 bases separated the two germline ends. The CDR3 loop reads CASSQDRNTGELFF. The CDR3 bases are TGTGCCAGTAGTCAGGACAGGAACACCGGGGAGCTGTTTTTT.

This clone was counted once. This CDR3 reads CSVEEQNTEAFF. The DNA for the CDR3 is TGCAGCGTTGAGGAGCAGAACACTGAAGCTTTCTTT. The V gene is TRBV29-1, the J gene TRBJ1-1; D is unresolved. This CDR3 has 12 amino acids. The V gene lost 3 bases and the J gene lost 1 base, with 6 bases spanning the gap. Germline V gene lookup returns CDR1 SQVTM and CDR2 ANQGSEA.

This chain connects TRBV5-1 to TRBJ1-6, with 7 bases matching TRBD1. The junction had 3 bases not matched to a gene; V was cut back by 2 bases and J by 10 bases. The CDR3 extends over 13 amino acids. Germline CDR1 SGHRS, CDR2 YFSETQ. In nucleotides, the CDR3 is TGCGCCAGCAGCTTTGACAGGGAATCACCCCTCCACTTT. Its translation: CASSFDRESPLHF.

The J gene is TRBJ1-1, the V gene TRBV7-9; no definite D call. Germline V gene data show CDR1 as SEHNR and CDR2 as FQNEAQ (reference sequence). V gave up 5 bases and J gave up 5 bases, with 9 bases separating them. The CDR3 length is 12 residues. CDR3 protein: CASSLTRTEAFF. Written as DNA, the CDR3 is TGTGCCAGCAGCCTTACGAGGACTGAAGCTTTCTTT.

The chain employs TRBV29-1 and TRBJ1-1; D unresolved. The CDR3 is 20 amino acids. Trimming left V 0 bases short and J 1 base short, with 27 bases between. Germline assignment: CDR1 SQVTM and CDR2 ANQGSEA. The DNA of the CDR3 is TGCAGCGTTGAAGATCGATTCGGCCCCATCTCCCCAAAGCAGAACACTGAAGCTTTCTTT. Translated, it gives CSVEDRFGPISPKQNTEAFF.

V gene TRBV28 combines with J gene TRBJ1-2; maybe TRBD1 (5 bases). Germline V gene lookup returns CDR1 MDHEN and CDR2 SYDVKM. The CDR3 has 14 residues. Trimming stripped 2 bases from V and 5 bases from J, with 12 bases between. Here the CDR3 reads CASSLLGGSYGYTF. Written as DNA, the CDR3 is TGTGCCAGCAGTTTACTGGGGGGAAGTTATGGCTACACCTTC.

Of note for this clone: The identical CDR3 is also encoded by other nucleotide sequences in the sample. This chain links TRBV27 with TRBJ2-7; TRBD1 agrees at 9 bases. The germline gives CDR1 MNHEY, CDR2 SMNVEV (reference sequence). Unmatched junction bases numbered 1, after V lost 3 bases and J lost 1 base. This CDR3 contains 14 residues. The CDR3 region is CASSFGTGSYEQYF. The CDR3 nucleotides are TGTGCCAGCAGTTTCGGGACAGGGTCCTACGAGCAGTACTTC.

The V call is TRBV3-1 (or the pseudogene TRBV3-2), the J call TRBJ2-5; 10 bases fit TRBD2. The CDR3 covers 16 residues. Germline V gene sequence: CDR1 LGHDT, CDR2 YNNKEL (reference sequence). The V and J ends lost 3 bases and 4 bases, in that order; junction bases with no gene match: 8. CDR3: CASSHGLAGVSETQYF. CDR3 sequence (DNA): TGTGCCAGCAGCCATGGGCTAGCGGGAGTCTCAGAGACCCAGTACTTC.

The chain couples TRBV28 to TRBJ1-1; D is unresolved. Germline-derived CDR1 and CDR2 are MDHEN and SYDVKM. The V end lost 7 bases, the J end lost 0 bases, and 3 bases lay between the germline ends. The CDR3 is 11 residues long. CDR3: CASIVNTEAFF. CDR3 bases: TGTGCCAGCATCGTGAACACTGAAGCTTTCTTT.

The gene calls are TRBV28 and TRBJ2-7; D ambiguous. The CDR3 is made up of 12 amino acids. Germline V CDR1 and CDR2: MDHEN, SYDVKM. Trimming took off 4 bases at V and 3 bases at J, with 7 bases between the two ends. Written as DNA, the CDR3 is TGTGCCAGCAGTTGGATCTTCTACGAGCAGTACTTC. Translation gives CASSWIFYEQYF.

The chain links TRBV20-1 to TRBJ2-5; D ambiguous. Per germline, CDR1 DFQATT and CDR2 SNEGSKA (reference sequence). This CDR3 spans 10 amino acids. V lost 2 bases and J 5 bases, leaving 3 bases between the germline ends. In DNA form, the CDR3 reads TGCAGTGCTAGAACTGAGACCCAGTACTTC. Its protein is CSARTETQYF.

The genes are TRBV13 and TRBJ2-6; TRBD1 is a possible D gene (5 bases). Trimming left V 5 bases short and J 0 bases short, with 17 bases between. This CDR3 is built from 18 residues. Germline lookup yields CDR1 PRHDT and CDR2 FYEKMQ (reference sequence). The CDR3 loop reads CASSNPLDKNSGANVLTF. CDR3 bases: TGTGCCAGCAGCAACCCCCTGGACAAGAACTCTGGGGCCAACGTCCTGACTTTC.

The CDR3 nucleotides are TGTGCCTGGAGCCCCCAGGGACTTGGCGAGCAGTACTTC. Translating gives CAWSPQGLGEQYF. The J gene is TRBJ2-7, the V gene TRBV30; tentative D call: TRBD2 (6 bases). Germline V gene lookup returns CDR1 GTSNPN and CDR2 SVGIG (reference sequence). Deletions cut 3 bases from V and 6 bases from J, with 15 bases between. The CDR3 runs 13 residues.

This sequence joins TRBV11-3 and TRBJ2-1, with 13 bases aligning to TRBD2. Germline lookup yields CDR1 SGHNT and CDR2 YENEEA. This CDR3 contains 16 residues. V was pared by 3 bases and J by 8 bases, with 7 bases of the junction left unmatched. The CDR3: CASSLSTSGGSDEQFF. The DNA for the CDR3 is TGTGCCAGCAGCTTGTCGACTAGCGGGGGGTCCGATGAGCAGTTCTTC. Full variable domain (remainder filled in from reference TRBV11-3 and TRBJ2-1): EAGVVQSPRYKIIEKKQPVAFWCNPISGHNTLYWYLQNLGQGPELLIRYENEEAVDDSQLPKDRFSAERLKGVDSTLKIQPAELGDSAVYLCASSLSTSGGSDEQFFGPGTRLTVL.

This rearrangement joins TRBV28 to TRBJ2-1, with 7 bases that match TRBD2. CDR3 size: 13 residues. V shed 8 bases, J shed 0 bases, and the junction held 1 base outside the gene matches. Germline V gives CDR1 MDHEN, CDR2 SYDVKM. CDR3 sequence reads: CASERGSYNEQFF. The CDR3 DNA is TGTGCCAGCGAGCGGGGCTCCTACAATGAGCAGTTCTTC.